Sequencing of this TCR beta chain was carried out in a study of T cells in Graves' hyperthyroidism and ophthalmopathy (dated by TCRdb to the late 2010s). Study-level background: A discovery cohort of approximately 97 patients, fewer than 50 with Graves' ophthalmopathy and about 60 with stable Graves' hyperthyroidism, was used to find distinguishing TCR V-J signatures. Whether ophthalmopathy could be predicted prospectively was tested in an independent validation cohort made up of about 18 hyperthyroidism patients plus 17 patients who later progressed to ophthalmopathy. The roughly 91 discovery patients were randomly split 7:3 into training and test sets. In addition, the study compared T-cell repertoires in thyroid tissue and in blood from six Graves' hyperthyroidism patients. Following sampling, methimazole starting at 30 mg daily was given to hyperthyroidism patients, and high-dose intravenous methylprednisolone was given to ophthalmopathy patients. The paper describes TCR Vbeta CDR3 sequencing of about 140 peripheral blood samples, made up of 43 ophthalmopathy patients, 70 to 75 hyperthyroidism patients and 17 progressor patients. The full study reports these points: Most expanded thyroid clonotypes (frequency above 0.001) were also detected in blood, a finding suggesting that blood repertoires may reflect thyroid immune responses. In validation, the model predicted progression to ophthalmopathy a median of roughly 6.2 months before onset, with about 70% sensitivity and almost 75% specificity. A model built on a 13 V-J signature distinguished ophthalmopathy from stable hyperthyroidism, reaching around 87% sensitivity and around 82% specificity in cross-validation and 80%/75% in testing. No statistical method was used to fix the sample size in advance, and group allocation was not hidden from the investigators.

The TCR beta CDR3 regions were amplified from the RNA transcripts. The first round of RT-PCR for the TCR CDR3 was performed with the HTBI primer set and the Qiagen OneStep RT-PCR kit. A second multiplex PCR round built the libraries, followed by size selection and purification. Libraries were sequenced paired-end with 100 bp reads on an Illumina HiSeq2000. As for how the authors treated the data: SOAPnuke was used to process the raw data, throwing out any read that contained adapters or uncalled bases, had a mean Phred below 15, or lacked an exact constant-primer or identifier match. COPE v1.2.5 was used to merge high-quality paired reads, and clonotypes were defined as unique nucleotide sequences. Clonotypes were aligned to IMGT TRBV, TRBD and TRBJ reference segments using MiTCR v1.1. The analysis was restricted to V-J combinations with a frequency above 0.0001, which together covered 99.2% of the repertoires. A TCS score was defined as the ratio of F50 (clonal expansion) to E x V (chaos), with BLOSUM62-based TCRdist applied between CDR3 peptides within each V-J. Welch's t-statistics and random forest reduced around 510 V-J features to some 14, which were used in a naive Bayes classifier (R e1071). The Morisita-Horn index was used to measure how similar the thyroid and blood repertoires were. TCRdb passed the public sequencing reads through fastp at Q25 and MiXCR, retaining productive beta sequences. Every CDR3 protein is listed once, alongside the most common genes and DNA of its rows. The V and J calls come from TCRdb's annotation, not from the publication. This sample holds approximately 510,000 distinct CDR3 sequences; about 45% were observed only once. The ten largest account for about 43% of the sample.

Taken from cysteine to phenylalanine, the CDR3 has 15 residues. Only CDR3 DNA remains: 45 bases, in frame from the first base. The germline V gene (reference sequence) sets CDR1 to SGHKS and CDR2 to YYEKEE. The junction shows trimming of 4 bases on V and 1 base on J, and the gene matches do not reach 5 bases of it. To note about this clonotype: Its antigen target is currently unknown. No much larger clone is present one base from it, and per-base qualities are unavailable.

Exclusion was applied to patients with uncontrolled infections, other autoimmune diseases, pregnancy or lactation. Diagnoses were based on clinical symptoms, serum thyroxine and TRAb, thyroid ultrasound and orbital computed tomography. Total RNA was extracted with Trizol reagent, and quality was checked on an Agilent 2100 Bioanalyzer. The chain is assembled from TRBV5-5 and TRBJ1-1, and 9 bases in between align with TRBD1. The TCR comes from an adult woman with Graves' disease, either hyperthyroidism or ophthalmopathy (not recorded which). Sequencing input: peripheral blood or thyroid tissue (not recorded which). The DNA is as follows: TGTGCCAGCAGCAAGCCGGGACAGGGGAACACTGAAGCTTTCTTT. It encodes CASSKPGQGNTEAFF. Full variable domain (CDR3 extended with the reference TRBV5-5 and TRBJ1-1 proteins): DAGVTQSPTHLIKTRGQQVTLRCSPISGHKSVSWYQQVLGQGPQFIFQYYEKEERGRGNFPDRFSARQFPNYSSELNVNALLLGDSALYLCASSKPGQGNTEAFFGQGTRLTVV.